The next 13 T cell receptor beta chains were all read from a single sample in a study of blood T cell repertoires in COVID-19 (dated by TCRdb to the early 2020s). Libraries came from the immunoSEQ multiplex PCR assay. TCRdb re-hosts the immuneACCESS table, in-frame sequences only. Its copies lack some clones; in the studies checked, an unresolved V gene accounts for under half of them, and the cause for the rest is not known. Within this sample are some 270,000 clones, with about 80% of them counted one time only. The ten largest make up approximately 14% of the sample. Sequencing was done on a sample of peripheral blood. The receptors come from a person aged 65-85 years with COVID-19, enrolled during active disease.

The chain joins TRBV7-8 to TRBJ2-2; TRBD2 aligns across 8 bases. Germline loops: CDR1 SGHVS, CDR2 FQNEAQ. CDR3 length: 15 residues. Losses at the gene ends were 5 bases for V and 3 bases for J; bases not matched to a gene: 5. The CDR3 nucleotides read TGTGCCAGCAGCAGTAGCGGGACATACACCGGGGAGCTGTTTTTT. Translating gives CASSSSGTYTGELFF.

The chain couples TRBV5-8 to TRBJ2-1, with D possibly TRBD2 on 5 matching bases. Germline values: CDR1 SGHTS, CDR2 YDEGEE. Deletions cut 3 bases from V and 4 bases from J, with 14 bases between. The CDR3 covers 15 residues. DNA for the CDR3: TGTGCCAGCAGCTCTAGCCCCATTTCTTACAATGAGCAGTTCTTC. Translating it yields CASSSSPISYNEQFF.

V usage is TRBV3-1 (or the pseudogene TRBV3-2) and J usage is TRBJ1-6; 7 bases are a match to TRBD1. CDR1 and CDR2 (germline): LGHDT, YNNKEL (reference sequence). The CDR3 is made up of 16 amino acids. The V segment lost 4 bases and the J segment 6 bases; nucleotides outside the gene matches: 9. CDR3: CASSLLRTGANSPLHF. CDR3 DNA: TGTGCCAGCAGCCTCCTTCGGACAGGAGCTAATTCACCCCTCCACTTT.

This clone was seen a single time. This CDR3 is CASSLVDRYRMNTEAFF. In nucleotides, the CDR3 is TGTGCCAGCAGCTTAGTAGATCGCTACCGAATGAACACTGAAGCTTTCTTT. This chain links TRBV7-7 with TRBJ1-1, with D unclear. The V end lost 1 base, the J end lost 0 bases, and 15 bases lay between the germline ends. The CDR3 runs 17 residues. The germline CDR1 and CDR2 sequences are SSHAT and FNYEAQ (reference sequence).

The rearrangement joins TRBV9 to TRBJ2-1; D may be TRBD2 (6 bases). V dropped 1 base and J dropped 10 bases, with 15 bases sitting between them. The CDR3 sequence is 14 residues long. Germline CDR1 reads SGDLS; CDR2 reads YYNGEE. DNA of the CDR3: TGTGCCAGCAGCGTATTAGTAGGAGGGTCCGAGCAGTTCTTC. It encodes CASSVLVGGSEQFF.

This chain links TRBV28 with TRBJ2-1; weak D call: TRBD2 (7 bases). V was pared by 4 bases and J by 8 bases, with 21 bases between. This CDR3 region has 16 residues. The V gene's germline CDR1 is MDHEN and CDR2 SYDVKM. Here the CDR3 DNA reads TGTGCCAGCAGTTCGTCGGGGGGCCCAAGCGGCGATGAGCAGTTCTTC. Protein sequence: CASSSSGGPSGDEQFF.

The chain recombines TRBV15 with TRBJ1-5; D not certain. V was clipped by 0 bases and J by 0 bases, with 9 bases between them. Germline V gene lookup returns CDR1 LNHNV and CDR2 YYDKDF (reference sequence). The CDR3 has 16 amino acids. The CDR3 DNA follows: TGTGCCACCAGCAGAGATCACATATTTAGCAATCAGCCCCAGCATTTT. Translating it yields CATSRDHIFSNQPQHF.

J is TRBJ2-5 and V is TRBV30, with 10 bases fitting TRBD1. After removal of 5 bases from V and 4 bases from J, the junction contained 4 bases not matched to a gene. CDR1 GTSNPN and CDR2 SVGIG come from the germline V gene (reference sequence). This CDR3 spans 13 amino acids. The CDR3 loop is CAWDRGLRETQYF. The CDR3 DNA sequence: TGTGCCTGGGACAGGGGGCTACGAGAGACCCAGTACTTC.

The rearrangement links TRBV5-1 to TRBJ2-7, with a possible D match to TRBD2 (5 bases). There are 15 residues in the CDR3. Germline CDR1 reads SGHRS; CDR2 reads YFSETQ. With 0 bases removed from V and 3 bases from J, the gap between germline ends came to 13 bases. This CDR3 is CASSLVLGELYEQYF. Written as DNA, the CDR3 is TGCGCCAGCAGCTTGGTGTTGGGAGAGCTCTACGAGCAGTACTTC.

The CDR3 bases are TGTGCCAGCGCCCGGGACAGATTCTCCTACGAGCAGTACTTC. It encodes CASARDRFSYEQYF. The J gene is TRBJ2-7, the V gene TRBV28; 7 bases line up with TRBD1. This CDR3 comprises 14 residues. Germline V CDR1 and CDR2: MDHEN, SYDVKM. V shed 8 bases and J 0 bases; nucleotides not matched to a gene: 7.

Only one count was recorded for this clone. The DNA of the CDR3 is TGTGCCAGCACCACTAGCGGGCGGAACTTCCAAGAGACCCAGTACTTC. Translating gives CASTTSGRNFQETQYF. This chain connects TRBV28 to TRBJ2-5; TRBD2 agrees at 9 bases. The ends lost 7 bases at V and 1 base at J; junction bases unmatched: 10. The germline gives CDR1 MDHEN, CDR2 SYDVKM. CDR3 length: 16 amino acids.

V gene TRBV29-1 combines with J gene TRBJ1-4; D possibly corresponds to TRBD1 (6 bases). The CDR3 extends over 14 amino acids. V was trimmed by 4 bases and J by 0 bases, leaving 9 bases between them. Germline loops: CDR1 SQVTM, CDR2 ANQGSEA. The CDR3 loop reads CSVAWTATNEKLFF. The CDR3 coding sequence is TGCAGCGTTGCATGGACAGCAACTAATGAAAAACTGTTTTTT.

The chain links TRBV6-5 to TRBJ2-1; TRBD2 aligns across 13 bases. CDR1 is MNHEY and CDR2 is SVGAGI in the germline V gene. The CDR3 is made up of 15 amino acids. With V trimmed by 2 bases and J by 6 bases, 1 base remained unmatched. The CDR3 sequence: CASSYGLAGANEQFF. CDR3 bases: TGTGCCAGCAGTTACGGACTAGCGGGGGCCAATGAGCAGTTCTTC.